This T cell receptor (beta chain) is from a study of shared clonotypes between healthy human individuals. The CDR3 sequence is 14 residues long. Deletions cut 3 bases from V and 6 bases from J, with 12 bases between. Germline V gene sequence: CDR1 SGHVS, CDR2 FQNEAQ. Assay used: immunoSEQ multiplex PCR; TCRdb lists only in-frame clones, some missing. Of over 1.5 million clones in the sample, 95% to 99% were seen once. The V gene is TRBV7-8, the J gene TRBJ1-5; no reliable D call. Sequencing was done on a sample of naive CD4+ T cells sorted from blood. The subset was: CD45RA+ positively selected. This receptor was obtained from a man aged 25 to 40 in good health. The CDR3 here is CASSFSVNLQPQHF. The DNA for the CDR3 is TGTGCCAGCAGCTTTTCGGTTAACCTTCAGCCCCAGCATTTT.